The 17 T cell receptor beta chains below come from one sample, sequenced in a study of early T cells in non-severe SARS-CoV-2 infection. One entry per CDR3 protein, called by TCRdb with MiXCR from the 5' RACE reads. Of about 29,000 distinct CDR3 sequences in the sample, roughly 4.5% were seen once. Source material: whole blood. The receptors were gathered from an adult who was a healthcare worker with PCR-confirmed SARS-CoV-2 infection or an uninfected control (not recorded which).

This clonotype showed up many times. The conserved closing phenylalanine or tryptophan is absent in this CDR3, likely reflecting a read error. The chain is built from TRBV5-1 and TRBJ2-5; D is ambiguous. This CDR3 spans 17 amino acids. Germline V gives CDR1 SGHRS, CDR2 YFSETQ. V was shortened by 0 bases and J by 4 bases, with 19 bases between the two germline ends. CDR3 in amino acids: CASSLGPLGNFGETQYL. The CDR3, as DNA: TGCGCCAGCAGCTTGGGGCCCCTAGGGAATTTTGGAGAGACCCAGTACTTG.

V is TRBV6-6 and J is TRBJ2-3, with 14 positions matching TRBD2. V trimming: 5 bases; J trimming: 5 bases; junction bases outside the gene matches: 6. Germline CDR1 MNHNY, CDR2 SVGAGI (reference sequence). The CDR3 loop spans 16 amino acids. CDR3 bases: TGTGCCAGCAGTGAGGGACTAGCGGGAGTGTTAGATACGCAGTATTTT. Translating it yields CASSEGLAGVLDTQYF.

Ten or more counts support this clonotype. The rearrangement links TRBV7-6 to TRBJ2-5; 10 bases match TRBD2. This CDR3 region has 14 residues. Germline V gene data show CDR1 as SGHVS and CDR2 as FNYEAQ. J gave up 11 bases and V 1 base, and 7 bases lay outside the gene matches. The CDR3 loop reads CASSLVASGGHQYF. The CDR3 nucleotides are TGTGCCAGCAGCTTAGTTGCTAGCGGGGGACATCAGTACTTC.

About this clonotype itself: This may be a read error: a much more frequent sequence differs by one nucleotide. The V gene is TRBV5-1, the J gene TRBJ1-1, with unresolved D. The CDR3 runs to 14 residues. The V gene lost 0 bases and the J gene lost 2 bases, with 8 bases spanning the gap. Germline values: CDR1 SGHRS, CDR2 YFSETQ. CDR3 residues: CASSLDQKNTEAFF. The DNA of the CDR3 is TGCGCCAGCAGCTTGGACCAGAAAAACACTGAAGCTTTCTTT.

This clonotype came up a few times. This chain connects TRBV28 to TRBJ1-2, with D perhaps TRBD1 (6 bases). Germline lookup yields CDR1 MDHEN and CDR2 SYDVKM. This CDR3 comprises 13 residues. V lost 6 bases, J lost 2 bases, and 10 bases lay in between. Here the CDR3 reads CASRTGSNYGYTF. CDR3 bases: TGTGCCAGCAGGACAGGTTCGAACTATGGCTACACCTTC.

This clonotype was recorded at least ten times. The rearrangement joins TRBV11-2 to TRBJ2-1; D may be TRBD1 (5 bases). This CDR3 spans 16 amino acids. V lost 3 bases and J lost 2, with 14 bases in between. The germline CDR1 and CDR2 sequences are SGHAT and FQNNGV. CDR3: CASSLTDDITYNEQFF. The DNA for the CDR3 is TGTGCCAGCAGCTTGACAGACGATATCACCTACAATGAGCAGTTCTTC.

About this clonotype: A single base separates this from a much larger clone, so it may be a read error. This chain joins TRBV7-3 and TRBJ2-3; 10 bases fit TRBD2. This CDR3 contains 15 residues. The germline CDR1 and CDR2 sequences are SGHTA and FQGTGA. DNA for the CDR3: TGTGCCAACAGCCGAGCGGGAGGGCCTGCAGATACGCAGTATTTT. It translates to CANSRAGGPADTQYF.

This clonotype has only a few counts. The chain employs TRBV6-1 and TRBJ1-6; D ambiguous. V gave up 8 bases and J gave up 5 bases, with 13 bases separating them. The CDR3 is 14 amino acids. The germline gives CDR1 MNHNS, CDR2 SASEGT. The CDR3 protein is CASGLGPNNSPLHF. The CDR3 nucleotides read TGTGCCAGCGGCCTAGGACCGAATAATTCACCCCTCCACTTT.

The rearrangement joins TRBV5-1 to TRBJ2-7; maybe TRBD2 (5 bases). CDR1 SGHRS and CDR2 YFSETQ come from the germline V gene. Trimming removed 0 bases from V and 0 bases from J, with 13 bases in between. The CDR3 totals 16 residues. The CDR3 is CASSLDGADSSYEQYF. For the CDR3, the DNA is TGCGCCAGCAGCTTGGATGGAGCGGATAGCTCCTACGAGCAGTACTTC.

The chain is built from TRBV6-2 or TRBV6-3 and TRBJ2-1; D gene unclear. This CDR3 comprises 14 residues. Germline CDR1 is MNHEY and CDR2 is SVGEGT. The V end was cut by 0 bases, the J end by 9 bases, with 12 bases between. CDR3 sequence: CASSYSVVGAEQFF. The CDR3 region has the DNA TGTGCCAGCAGTTACTCGGTAGTAGGCGCTGAGCAGTTCTTC.

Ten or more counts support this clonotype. The CDR3 protein is CASRRVNQPQHF. The CDR3 DNA is TGTGCCAGCAGAAGAGTTAATCAGCCCCAGCATTTT. This chain connects TRBV12-3 or TRBV12-4 to TRBJ1-5; D is undetermined. V shed 6 bases and J shed 4 bases, with 7 bases lying between them. CDR3 size: 12 residues.

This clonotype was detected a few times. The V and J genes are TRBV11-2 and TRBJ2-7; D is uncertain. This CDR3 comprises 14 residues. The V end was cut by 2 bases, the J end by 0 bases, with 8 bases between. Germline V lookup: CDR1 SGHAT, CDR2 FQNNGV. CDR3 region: CASSLSRFSYEQYF. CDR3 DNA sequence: TGTGCCAGCAGCTTATCCCGTTTCTCCTACGAGCAGTACTTC.

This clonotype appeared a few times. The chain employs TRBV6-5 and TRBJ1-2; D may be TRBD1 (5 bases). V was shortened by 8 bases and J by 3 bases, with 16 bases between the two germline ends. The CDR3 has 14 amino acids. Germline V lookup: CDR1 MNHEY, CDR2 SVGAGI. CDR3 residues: CASRISEGHYGYTF. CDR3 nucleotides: TGTGCCAGCCGAATCTCCGAGGGGCACTATGGCTACACCTTC.

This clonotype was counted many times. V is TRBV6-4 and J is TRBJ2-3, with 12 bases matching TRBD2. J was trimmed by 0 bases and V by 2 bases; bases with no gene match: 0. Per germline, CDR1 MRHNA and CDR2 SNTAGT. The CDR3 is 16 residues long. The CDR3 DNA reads TGTGCCAGCAGTGACGGGACTAGCGGGAGCACAGATACGCAGTATTTT. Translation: CASSDGTSGSTDTQYF.

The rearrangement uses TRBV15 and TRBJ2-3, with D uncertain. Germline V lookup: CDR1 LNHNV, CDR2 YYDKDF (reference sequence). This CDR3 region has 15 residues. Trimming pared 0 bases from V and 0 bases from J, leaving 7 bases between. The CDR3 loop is CATSRDGFSTDTQYF. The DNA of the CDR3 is TGTGCCACCAGCAGAGACGGCTTTAGCACAGATACGCAGTATTTT.

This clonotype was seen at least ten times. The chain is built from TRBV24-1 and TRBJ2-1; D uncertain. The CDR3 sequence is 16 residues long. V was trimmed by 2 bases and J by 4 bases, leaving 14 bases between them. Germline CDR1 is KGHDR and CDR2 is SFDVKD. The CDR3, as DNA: TGTGCCACCAGTGATTCCACAACAGCCATTTACAATGAGCAGTTCTTC. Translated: CATSDSTTAIYNEQFF.

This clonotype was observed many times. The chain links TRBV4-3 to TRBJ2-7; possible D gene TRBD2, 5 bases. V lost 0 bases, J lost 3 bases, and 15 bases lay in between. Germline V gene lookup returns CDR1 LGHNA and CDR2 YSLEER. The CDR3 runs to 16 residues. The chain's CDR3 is CASSQDWRQDLYEQYF. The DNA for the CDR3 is TGCGCCAGCAGCCAAGACTGGAGGCAGGACCTCTACGAGCAGTACTTC.